What follows is one T cell receptor beta chain and its context. This clonotype was recorded at least ten times. The antigen it binds to is not known. No base quality information exists; no much larger clone differs at one position. TCR beta CDR3 regions were amplified from RNA transcripts. The first round of RT-PCR for the TCR CDR3 was performed with the HTBI primer set and the Qiagen OneStep RT-PCR kit. Libraries were constructed in a second round of multiplex PCR, after which size selection and purification were carried out. Paired-end sequencing of the libraries was performed with 100 bp reads on an Illumina HiSeq2000. From the authors' description of their analysis: SOAPnuke was used to process the raw data, with reads discarded if the reads contained adapters or uncalled bases, had a mean Phred below 15, or lacked an exact constant-primer or identifier match. COPE v1.2.5 was used to merge the high-quality paired reads, and each unique nucleotide sequence was defined as a clonotype. MiTCR v1.1 was used to align the clonotypes against IMGT TRBV, TRBD and TRBJ reference segments. Only V-J combinations with frequency above 0.0001, covering approximately 99% of repertoires, were analysed. A TCS score was defined as the ratio between F50 (clonal expansion) and ExV (chaos), using BLOSUM62-based TCRdist between CDR3 peptides within each V-J. Welch's t-statistics and random forest reduced approximately 520 V-J features to 13, which were used in a naive Bayes classifier (R e1071). In-frame beta chains were kept once TCRdb had trimmed the public reads at Q25 with fastp and called clones with MiXCR. Every distinct CDR3 protein forms one entry, paired with its most common genes and DNA. TCRdb, not the original authors, processed these V and J calls. This sample is represented by hundreds of thousands of distinct CDR3 sequences; around 15% of them were singletons. Of the sample, 3.8% falls within the top ten clones.

The entry originates in a study of T cells in Graves' hyperthyroidism and ophthalmopathy (dated by TCRdb to the late 2010s). Regarding the study in general: Peripheral blood was sampled at the time of initial diagnosis, prior to any treatment. To identify TCR V-J signatures that set the groups apart, the researchers used a discovery cohort of 90 to 100 patients, made up of 40 to 45 with Graves' ophthalmopathy and about 60 with stable Graves' hyperthyroidism. Whether ophthalmopathy could be predicted prospectively was tested in an independent validation cohort made up of roughly 19 hyperthyroidism patients plus 17 patients who later progressed to ophthalmopathy. The 100 or so discovery patients were divided at random into training and test sets in a 7:3 ratio. Thyroid tissue and blood T-cell repertoires from six or seven Graves' hyperthyroidism patients were also compared in the study. After sampling, hyperthyroidism patients received methimazole starting at 30 mg daily, and ophthalmopathy patients received high-dose intravenous methylprednisolone. The paper reports TCR Vbeta CDR3 sequencing of 130 to 150 peripheral blood samples: over 40 ophthalmopathy, roughly 74 hyperthyroidism and around 17 progressor patients.

Stable Graves' hyperthyroidism was defined as the absence of progression to ophthalmopathy over 18 months of follow-up. Hyperthyroidism patients were aged 18 to 65 years and newly diagnosed, with disease duration of less than 2 months. Any patient with an uncontrolled infection, another autoimmune disease, pregnancy or lactation was excluded. Clinical symptoms, serum thyroxine and TRAb, thyroid ultrasound, and orbital computed tomography formed the basis for the diagnoses. Ficoll-Paque density gradient centrifugation was used to isolate PBMCs from around 10 ml of fresh peripheral blood. Trizol reagent was used to extract total RNA, and RNA quality was then checked on an Agilent 2100 Bioanalyzer. Reading from cysteine to phenylalanine, the CDR3 counts 17 amino acids. Just CDR3 DNA is preserved here, 51 bases in frame from base 1. The V and J ends are trimmed by 1 base and 1 base, leaving 14 bases between them. CDR1 SGHVS and CDR2 FQNEAQ were looked up in the germline V gene.

The paper's findings and limits, for the study overall: Most expanded thyroid clonotypes (frequency above 0.001) were also detected in blood, suggesting blood repertoires may reflect thyroid immune responses. No statistical method was used to fix the sample size in advance, and group allocation was not hidden from the investigators. In validation, progression to ophthalmopathy was predicted by the model with nearly 71% sensitivity and nearly 75% specificity, a median of about 6.4 months before onset. A model built on a 13 V-J signature distinguished ophthalmopathy from stable hyperthyroidism, reaching about 89% sensitivity and approximately 81% specificity in cross-validation and 80%/75% in testing.

The source material was blood. The TCR was taken from a woman in her twenties or thirties with Graves' hyperthyroidism. The chain was built from TRBV7-8 and TRBJ2-4; D gene: possibly TRBD1, on 6 matching bases. Read as DNA, the sequence is TGTGCCAGCAGCTTAGGATGGCAGGGGCCGGCCAAAAACATTCAGTACTTC. Its protein reads: CASSLGWQGPAKNIQYF. Where the CDR3 stops, the reference TRBV7-8 and TRBJ2-4 genes take over; the full variable domain is GAGVSQSPRYKVAKRGQDVALRCDPISGHVSLFWYQQALGQGPEFLTYFQNEAQLDKSGLPSDRFFAERPEGSVSTLKIQRTQQEDSAVYLCASSLGWQGPAKNIQYFGAGTRLSVL.